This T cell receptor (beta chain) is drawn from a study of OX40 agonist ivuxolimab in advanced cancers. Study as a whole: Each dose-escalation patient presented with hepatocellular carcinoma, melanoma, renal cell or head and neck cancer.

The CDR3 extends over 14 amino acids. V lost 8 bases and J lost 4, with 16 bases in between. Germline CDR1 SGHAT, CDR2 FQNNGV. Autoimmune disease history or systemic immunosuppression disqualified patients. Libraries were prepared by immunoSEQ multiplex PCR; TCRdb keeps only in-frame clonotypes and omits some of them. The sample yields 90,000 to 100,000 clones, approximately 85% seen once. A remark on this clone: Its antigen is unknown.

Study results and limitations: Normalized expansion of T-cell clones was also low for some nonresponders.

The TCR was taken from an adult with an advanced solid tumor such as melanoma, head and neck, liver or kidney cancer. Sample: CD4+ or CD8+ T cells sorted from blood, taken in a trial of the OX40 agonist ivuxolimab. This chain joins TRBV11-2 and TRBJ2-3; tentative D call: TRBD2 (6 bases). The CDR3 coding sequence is TGTGCCAGCGCCCTCGGAGGGGCCGCAGATACGCAGTATTTT. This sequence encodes CASALGGAADTQYF.